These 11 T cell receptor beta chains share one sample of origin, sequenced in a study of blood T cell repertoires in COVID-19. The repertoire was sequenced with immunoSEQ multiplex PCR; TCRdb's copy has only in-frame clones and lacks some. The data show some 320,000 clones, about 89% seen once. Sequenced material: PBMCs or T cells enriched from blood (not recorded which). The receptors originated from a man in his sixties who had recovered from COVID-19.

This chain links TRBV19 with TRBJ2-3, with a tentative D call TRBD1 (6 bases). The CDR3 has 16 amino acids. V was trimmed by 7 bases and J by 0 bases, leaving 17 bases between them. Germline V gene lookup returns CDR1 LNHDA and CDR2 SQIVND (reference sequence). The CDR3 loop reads CASTNRGGTSTDTQYF. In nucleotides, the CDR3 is TGTGCCAGTACCAACCGAGGGGGAACTAGCACAGATACGCAGTATTTT. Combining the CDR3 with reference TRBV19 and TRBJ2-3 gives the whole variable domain DGGITQSPKYLFRKEGQNVTLSCEQNLNHDAMYWYRQDPGQGLRLIYYSQIVNDFQKGDIAEGYSVSREKKESFPLTVTSAQKNPTAFYLCASTNRGGTSTDTQYFGPGTRLTVL.

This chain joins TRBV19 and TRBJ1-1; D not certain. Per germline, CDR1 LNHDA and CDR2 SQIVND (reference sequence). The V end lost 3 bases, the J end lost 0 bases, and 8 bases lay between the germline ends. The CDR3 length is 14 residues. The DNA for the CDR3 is TGTGCCAGTAGTATTCTGACAATGAACACTGAAGCTTTCTTT. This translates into CASSILTMNTEAFF.

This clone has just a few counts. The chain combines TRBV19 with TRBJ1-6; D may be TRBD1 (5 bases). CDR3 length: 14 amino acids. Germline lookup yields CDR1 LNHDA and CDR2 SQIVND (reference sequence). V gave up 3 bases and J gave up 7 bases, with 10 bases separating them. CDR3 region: CASSMQGWNSPLHF. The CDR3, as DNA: TGTGCCAGTAGTATGCAGGGTTGGAATTCACCCCTCCACTTT.

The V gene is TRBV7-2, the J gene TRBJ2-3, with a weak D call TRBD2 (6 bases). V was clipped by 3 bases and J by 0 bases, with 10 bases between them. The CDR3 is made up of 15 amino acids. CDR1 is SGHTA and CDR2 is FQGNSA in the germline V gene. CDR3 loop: CASSFFGGSTDTQYF. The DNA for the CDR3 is TGTGCCAGCAGCTTTTTCGGGGGAAGCACAGATACGCAGTATTTT.

CDR3 sequence reads: CASSPAGRLNSGANVLTF. CDR3 sequence (DNA): TGTGCCAGCAGTCCCGCAGGGCGGTTAAACTCTGGGGCCAACGTCCTGACTTTC. This chain links TRBV27 with TRBJ2-6; perhaps TRBD1 as D (5 bases). The ends were cut back, 5 bases at V and 0 bases at J, with 17 bases in the middle. The CDR3 runs to 18 residues. From germline, CDR1 is MNHEY and CDR2 SMNVEV (reference sequence).

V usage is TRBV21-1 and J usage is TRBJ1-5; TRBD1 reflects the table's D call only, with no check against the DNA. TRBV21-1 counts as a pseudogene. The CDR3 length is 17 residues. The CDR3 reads CASSKGQDRDSNQPQHF. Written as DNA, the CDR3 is TGTGCCAGCAGCAAAGGTCAGGACAGGGATAGCAATCAGCCCCAGCATTTT.

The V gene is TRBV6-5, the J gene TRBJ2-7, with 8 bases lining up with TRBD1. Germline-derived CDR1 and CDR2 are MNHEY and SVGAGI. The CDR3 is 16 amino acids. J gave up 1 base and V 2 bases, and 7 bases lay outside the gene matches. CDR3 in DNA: TGTGCCAGCAGTTACGAAGGACAGGGCTATTCCTACGAGCAGTACTTC. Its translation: CASSYEGQGYSYEQYF.

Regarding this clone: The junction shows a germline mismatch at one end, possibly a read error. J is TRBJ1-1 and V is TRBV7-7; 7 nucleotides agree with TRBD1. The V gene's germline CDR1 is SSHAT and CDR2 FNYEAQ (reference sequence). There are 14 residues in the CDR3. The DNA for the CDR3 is TGTGCTAGCAGCCCCAAGGGGGCGAACACTGAAGCTTTCTTT. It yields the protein CASSPKGANTEAFF.

The CDR3 here is CASSGHSLNGELFF. CDR3 in DNA: TGTGCCAGCAGCGGGCACAGTCTTAACGGGGAGCTGTTTTTT. The J gene is TRBJ2-2, the V gene TRBV9; D gene ambiguous. Trimming pared 3 bases from V and 7 bases from J, leaving 13 bases between. This CDR3 contains 14 residues. Per the germline V gene, CDR1 is SGDLS and CDR2 is YYNGEE.

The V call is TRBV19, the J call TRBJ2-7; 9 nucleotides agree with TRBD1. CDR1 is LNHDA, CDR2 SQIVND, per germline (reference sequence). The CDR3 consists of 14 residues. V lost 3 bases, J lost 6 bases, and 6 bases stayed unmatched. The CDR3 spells CASSIGTGSPEQYF. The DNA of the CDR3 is TGTGCCAGTAGTATCGGGACAGGGTCCCCCGAGCAGTACTTC.

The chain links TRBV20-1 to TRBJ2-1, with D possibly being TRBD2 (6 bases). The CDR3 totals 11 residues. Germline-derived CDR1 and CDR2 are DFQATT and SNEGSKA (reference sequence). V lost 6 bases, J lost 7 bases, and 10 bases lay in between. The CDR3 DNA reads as TGCAGTGCCCTTGGGGGGAATGAGCAGTTCTTC. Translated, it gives CSALGGNEQFF.